The entry below gives a single T cell receptor (beta chain) sequence along with its context. The data derive from a study of OX40 agonist ivuxolimab in advanced cancers. The germline CDR1 and CDR2 sequences are MDHEN and SYDVKM. The CDR3 length is 14 residues. The V end lost 7 bases, the J end lost 0 bases, and 13 bases lay between the germline ends. Some clones are missing from TCRdb's copy, which holds only in-frame ones; the method was immunoSEQ multiplex PCR. The sample holds tens of thousands of clones, about 82% seen once. The sequence was collected from an adult with an advanced solid tumor such as melanoma, head and neck, liver or kidney cancer. Sample: CD4+ or CD8+ T cells sorted from blood, taken in a trial of the OX40 agonist ivuxolimab. V is TRBV28 and J is TRBJ2-7; tentative D call: TRBD2 (6 bases). The CDR3 DNA is TGTGCCAGCATGGAAGCGGGTCGCTCCTACGAGCAGTACTTC. Protein sequence: CASMEAGRSYEQYF.